The rows below give T cell receptor beta chains drawn from one sample of a study of blood T cell repertoires in COVID-19. Sequencing used immunoSEQ multiplex PCR; TCRdb keeps in-frame clones, though not all of them. In the table there are approximately 200,000 clones, about 80% of which are singletons. Sequencing was carried out using peripheral blood. These TCRs come from a human donor with acute or convalescent COVID-19. The donor label of this sample is uncertain. CDR3s include the opening cysteine and the closing phenylalanine or tryptophan.

v_call	cdr3_length	j_call	cdr3_aa
TRBV6-4	13	TRBJ1-6	CASSEYRDSPLHF
TRBV30	15	TRBJ2-1	CASTERELGYNEQFF
TRBV5-1	18	TRBJ2-3	CASSPGLAGGPSTDTQYF
TRBV9	14	TRBJ1-5	CASSVGPAGQPQHF
TRBV9	14	TRBJ2-7	CASSVERTSYEQYF
TRBV28	15	TRBJ2-7	CASRVQSPRSYEQYF
TRBV5-6	15	TRBJ2-5	CASSLIGGGQETQYF
TRBV3-1/TRBV3-2	16	TRBJ2-1	CASSQIWDSSYNEQFF
TRBV12-3/TRBV12-4	13	TRBJ1-6	CASSLIADSPLHF
TRBV11-2	12	TRBJ1-3	CASTLAGNTIYF
TRBV12-3/TRBV12-4	12	TRBJ2-1	CASRQRLAEQFF
TRBV5-1	15	TRBJ1-1	CASSPGQGWNTEAFF
TRBV27	14	TRBJ2-1	CASSLNGRGTEQFF
TRBV6-2/TRBV6-3	15	TRBJ1-2	CASSYSPPTGNGYTF
TRBV20-1	14	TRBJ2-3	CSASFRSSTDTQYF
TRBV5-1	15	TRBJ1-4	CASSSSGATNEKLFF
TRBV7-2	15	TRBJ2-5	CASSRLAGVRGTQYF
TRBV13	17	TRBJ2-5	CASSLGSASGRIETQYF
TRBV3-1/TRBV3-2	11	TRBJ2-1	CASSIRGEQFF
TRBV18	14	TRBJ1-5	CASSLIQGSQPQHF
TRBV9	13	TRBJ2-3	CASSVGLTDTQYF
TRBV3-1/TRBV3-2	12	TRBJ2-7	CASSQGRSEQYF
TRBV3-1/TRBV3-2	16	TRBJ1-4	CASSSRQGPTNEKLFF
TRBV5-5	16	TRBJ2-5	CASSVAASGRQETQYF
TRBV3-1/TRBV3-2	16	TRBJ2-1	CASSQGGRRRGNEQFF
TRBV10-2	15	TRBJ2-3	CASSVREAGTDTQYF